This T cell receptor beta chain is drawn from a study of Graves' ophthalmopathy and Graves' hyperthyroidism. At the level of the study: Pretreatment peripheral blood was obtained at initial diagnosis. The study's findings and limits: Thyroid clonotypes that were expanded above 0.001 frequency mostly also appeared in blood.

This clonotype was picked up many times. The antigen is not known. With V trimmed by 5 bases and J by 4 bases, 11 bases remained unmatched. CDR3 length: 16 amino acids. Reliance was placed on clinical symptoms, serum thyroxine, TRAb, thyroid ultrasound and orbital computed tomography for diagnosis. Someone took the PBMCs out of 10 ml of fresh peripheral blood. TCR beta CDR3 regions were amplified from RNA transcripts. The first-round RT-PCR employed HTBI primers together with the Qiagen OneStep RT-PCR kit. A multiplex PCR was then performed as the second round. TCRdb recomputed calls from the multiplex PCR reads with MiXCR, one row per CDR3 protein. This repertoire shows some 150,000 distinct CDR3 sequences, around 40% found once; its top ten account for approximately 9%.

Specimen: peripheral blood. The TCR sequence derives from a man between 25 and 39 years old with Graves' ophthalmopathy. This sequence joins TRBV12-3 or TRBV12-4 and TRBJ1-2; 9 bases align to TRBD1. CDR3 in amino acids: CASSPIEGQGGYGYTF. The CDR3 nucleotides are TGTGCCAGCAGTCCAATAGAGGGACAGGGAGGCTATGGCTACACCTTC.